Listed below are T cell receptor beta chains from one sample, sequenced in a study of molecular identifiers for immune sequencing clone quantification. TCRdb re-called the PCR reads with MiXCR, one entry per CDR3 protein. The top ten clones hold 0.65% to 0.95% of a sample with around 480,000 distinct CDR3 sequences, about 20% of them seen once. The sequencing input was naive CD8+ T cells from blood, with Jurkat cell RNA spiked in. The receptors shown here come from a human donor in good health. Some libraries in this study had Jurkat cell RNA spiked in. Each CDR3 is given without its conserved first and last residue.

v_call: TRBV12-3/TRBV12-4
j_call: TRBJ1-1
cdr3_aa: ASSFLSTEAF

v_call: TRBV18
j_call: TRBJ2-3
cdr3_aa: ASSPKGGYGTDTQY

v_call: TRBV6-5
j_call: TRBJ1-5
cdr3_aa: ASSGQGQPQH

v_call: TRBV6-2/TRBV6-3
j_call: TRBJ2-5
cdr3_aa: ASSYRTGQGEETQY

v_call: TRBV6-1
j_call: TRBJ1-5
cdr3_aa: ASSPRTTGAQPQH

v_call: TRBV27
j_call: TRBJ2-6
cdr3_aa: ASIIQGEAGANVLT

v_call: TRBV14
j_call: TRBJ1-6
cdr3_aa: ASSPRDSRIFSSPLH

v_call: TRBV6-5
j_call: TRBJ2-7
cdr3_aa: ASSYSTAYEQY

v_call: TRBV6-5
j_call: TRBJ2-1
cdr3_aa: ASSMGLMNEQF

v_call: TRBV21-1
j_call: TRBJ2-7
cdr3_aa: ASSSRRLAGAHSYEQY

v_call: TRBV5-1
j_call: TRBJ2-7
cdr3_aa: ASSLAFSVEDEQY

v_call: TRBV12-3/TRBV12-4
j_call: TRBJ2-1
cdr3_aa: ASSFGGGTQS

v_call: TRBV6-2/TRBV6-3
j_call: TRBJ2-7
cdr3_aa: ASSYSRGAHEQY

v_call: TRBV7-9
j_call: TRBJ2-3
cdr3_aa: ASSLATSGSDTQY

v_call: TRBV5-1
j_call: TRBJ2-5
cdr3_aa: ASSFRLVTETQY

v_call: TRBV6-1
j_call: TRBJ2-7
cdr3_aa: ASSYRDRNYYEQY

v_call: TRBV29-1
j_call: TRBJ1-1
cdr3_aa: RGGVGNTEAF

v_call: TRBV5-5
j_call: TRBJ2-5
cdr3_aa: ASSLASGVWGGGETQY

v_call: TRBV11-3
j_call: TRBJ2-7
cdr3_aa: ASSTGPDEQY

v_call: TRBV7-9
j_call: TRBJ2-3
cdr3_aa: ASSQAGLVSDTQY

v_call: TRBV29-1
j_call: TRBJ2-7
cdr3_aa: SVHGQGASYEQY

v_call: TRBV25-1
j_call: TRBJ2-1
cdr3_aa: ASSVQGSYNEQF

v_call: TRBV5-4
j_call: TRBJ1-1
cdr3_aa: ASETGTGARTEAF

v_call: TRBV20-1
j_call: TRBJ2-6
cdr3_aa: SARDRSGPATSGANVLT

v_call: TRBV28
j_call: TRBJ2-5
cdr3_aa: ASSWGQGPLAGGPLETQY

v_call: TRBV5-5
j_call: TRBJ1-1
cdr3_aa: ASSPGHGNTGAF

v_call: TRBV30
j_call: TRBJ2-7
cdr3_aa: AWGTGGTWGEQY

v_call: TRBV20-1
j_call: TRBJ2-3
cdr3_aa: SARDLLAGGTDTQY

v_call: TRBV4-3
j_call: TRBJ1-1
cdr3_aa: ASSQVSGMSDTEAF

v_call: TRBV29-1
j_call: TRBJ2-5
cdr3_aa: SVLPGFLEETQY

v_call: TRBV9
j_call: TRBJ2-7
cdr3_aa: ASSTNKETEQY

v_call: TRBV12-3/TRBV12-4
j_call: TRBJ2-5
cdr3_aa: ASSLVDRSETQY

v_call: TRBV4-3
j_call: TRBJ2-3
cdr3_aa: ASSQDNGGAGTDTQY

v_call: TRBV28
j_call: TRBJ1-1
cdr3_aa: ASSPVANTEAF

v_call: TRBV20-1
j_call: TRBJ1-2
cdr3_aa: SASTSGGSVRGYGYT

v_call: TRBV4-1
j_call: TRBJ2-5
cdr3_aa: ASSQTDLTEETQY

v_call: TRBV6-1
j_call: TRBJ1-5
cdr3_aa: ASSGQDGGYSNQPQH

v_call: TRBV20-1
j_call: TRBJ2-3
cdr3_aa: SANGNSGTDTQY

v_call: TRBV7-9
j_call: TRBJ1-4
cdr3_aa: ASRWGQATNERLF

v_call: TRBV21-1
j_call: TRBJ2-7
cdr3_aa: ASSTTWPPGTEQY

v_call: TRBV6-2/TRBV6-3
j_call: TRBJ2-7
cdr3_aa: ASSYSSGQGSLGEQY

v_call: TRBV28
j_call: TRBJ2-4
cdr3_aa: ASHGAKNIQY

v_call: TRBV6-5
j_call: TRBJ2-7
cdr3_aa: ASRGQGASNWGYEQY